This TCR beta chain was recovered during a study of breast tumors, draining lymph nodes, adjacent tissues. Study-level findings and limits: Luminal-like breast cancer showed significantly higher tumor–nontumor repertoire similarity than basal-like.

As regards this clonotype: The antigen is not known. A much bigger clone sits one base away, suggesting this may be a read error. This likely comes from a read error, as the CDR3 has no conserved phenylalanine or tryptophan at its end.

TCRdb reprocessed the multiplex PCR reads with MiXCR, giving one entry per CDR3 protein. This sample has over 250,000 distinct CDR3 sequences, with around 30% found just once. Samples came from axillary lymph nodes draining the breast cancer. Sequenced: axillary lymph node tissue. This sequence originates from a female donor with breast cancer. Some clones in this sample may be carry-over from other donors' samples.

The CDR3 loop is CSARSGTPRSYEQYL. In nucleotides, the CDR3 is TGCAGTGCTCGTTCAGGGACCCCAAGATCCTACGAGCAGTACCTC. This chain connects TRBV20-1 to TRBJ2-7; D could derive from TRBD1 or TRBD2 (5 bases each). Germline assignment: CDR1 DFQATT and CDR2 SNEGSKA (reference sequence). Trimming took 5 bases from V and 1 from J, leaving 18 bases between them. The length of the CDR3 is 15 residues.